The 16 T cell receptor beta chains below were found in one sample sequenced in a study of CD8+CD57+ T cells in acquired aplastic anemia (dated by TCRdb to 2016 to 2019). Sequencing instrument: Illumina HiSeq 2000. Profiling of TCR beta VDJ combinations and CDR3 sequences used genomic DNA as the template. TCRdb reworked the public reads: Q25 trimming with fastp, MiXCR clone assembly, productive beta chains retained. Identical CDR3 proteins give one entry, which carries the most common genes and DNA. A total of roughly 200,000 distinct CDR3 sequences appear in this sample, 65% of them only once. Around 50% of the sample is taken by the ten largest. Patients chosen for sequencing had shown expansion of CD8+CD57+ cells by flow cytometry. Sequenced: sorted CD4+, CD8+, or CD8+CD57+ T cells (not recorded which) from PBMCs. These receptors were collected from a human donor with aplastic anemia.

This sequence joins TRBV20-1 and TRBJ1-5, with a tentative D call TRBD1 (5 bases). The CDR3 loop spans 15 amino acids. The V end was cut by 6 bases, the J end by 2 bases, with 17 bases between. In germline, CDR1 is DFQATT, CDR2 SNEGSKA (reference sequence). CDR3 protein: CSAHSRGRGNQPQHF. The CDR3 nucleotides read TGCAGTGCCCACTCGAGGGGCAGGGGCAATCAGCCCCAGCATTTT.

The rearrangement links TRBV5-1 to TRBJ1-6; possible D gene TRBD1, 6 bases. Germline V CDR1 and CDR2: SGHRS, YFSETQ. This CDR3 has 14 amino acids. The ends were cut back, 0 bases at V and 8 bases at J, with 9 bases in the middle. CDR3 coding DNA: TGCGCCAGCAGCTTGGAGGGGGGCGATTCACCCCTCCACTTT. Translation gives CASSLEGGDSPLHF.

This clonotype showed up just once. The rearrangement joins TRBV20-1 to TRBJ2-1; perhaps TRBD2 as D (6 bases). This CDR3 is 15 amino acids long. V gave up 6 bases and J gave up 5 bases, with 20 bases separating them. Germline V lookup: CDR1 DFQATT, CDR2 SNEGSKA (reference sequence). The CDR3 spells CSAKREVSGHNEQFF. CDR3 in DNA: TGCAGTGCCAAGAGGGAGGTTAGCGGACACAATGAGCAGTTCTTC.

About this clonotype itself: Since a much larger clone is just one base distant, this may be a read error. The chain couples TRBV6-1 to TRBJ2-4; D is ambiguous. CDR1 and CDR2 from the germline V gene are MNHNS and SASEGT. CDR3 length: 12 amino acids. The ends were cut back, 8 bases at V and 8 bases at J, with 13 bases in the middle. The CDR3 DNA sequence: TGTGCCAGCCGGAAACAGTTAGACATTCAGTACTTC. Translating gives CASRKQLDIQYF.

The chain recombines TRBV2 with TRBJ2-4; TRBD2 matches at 9 bases. V trimming: 3 bases; J trimming: 6 bases; junction bases outside the gene matches: 6. Per the germline V gene, CDR1 is SNHLY and CDR2 is FYNNEI. This CDR3 has 15 amino acids. The CDR3 loop is CASSDLAGMGNIQYF. The CDR3 nucleotides read TGTGCCAGCAGTGACCTAGCGGGAATGGGAAACATTCAGTACTTC.

This clonotype turned up a few times. The chain joins TRBV2 to TRBJ2-1; D gene ambiguous. Germline V gives CDR1 SNHLY, CDR2 FYNNEI. CDR3 length: 15 amino acids. The V gene lost 2 bases and the J gene lost 2 bases, with 10 bases spanning the gap. The CDR3 here is CASSESLTAYNEQFF. CDR3 sequence (DNA): TGTGCCAGCAGTGAATCACTTACCGCCTACAATGAGCAGTTCTTC. The variable domain in full, completed from reference TRBV2 and TRBJ2-1, reads EPEVTQTPSHQVTQMGQEVILRCVPISNHLYFYWYRQILGQKVEFLVSFYNNEISEKSEIFDDQFSVERPDGSNFTLKIRSTKLEDSAMYFCASSESLTAYNEQFFGPGTRLTVL.

The rearrangement uses TRBV5-1 and TRBJ1-1, with TRBD1 identical over 7 bases. Germline CDR1 and CDR2: SGHRS and YFSETQ. CDR3 length: 14 residues. Unmatched junction bases numbered 4, after V lost 0 bases and J lost 5 bases. This chain's CDR3 is CASSLEQGRTEAFF. Written as DNA, the CDR3 is TGCGCCAGCAGCTTGGAACAGGGGAGGACTGAAGCTTTCTTT.

This clonotype was seen at least ten times. CDR3 DNA: TGCAGTGCTAGAGATGAGTCCCATCTGACCGCACGTGGTGAGCAGTTCTTC. Translated, it gives CSARDESHLTARGEQFF. The rearrangement uses TRBV20-1 and TRBJ2-1; D call uncertain. The CDR3 is 17 amino acids. Germline values: CDR1 DFQATT, CDR2 SNEGSKA (reference sequence). V lost 0 bases and J 9 bases, leaving 24 bases between the germline ends.

This chain's CDR3 is CASSYGQDNGYTF. The CDR3 DNA reads as TGTGCCAGCAGCTATGGACAGGATAATGGCTACACCTTC. The chain links TRBV7-9 to TRBJ1-2; 7 bases map to TRBD1. The CDR3 is 13 amino acids. V gave up 4 bases and J gave up 6 bases; unmatched junction bases: 5. Germline lookup yields CDR1 SEHNR and CDR2 FQNEAQ (reference sequence).

The chain has TRBV5-4 and TRBJ1-2; D not resolved. There are 12 residues in the CDR3. The germline V gene has CDR1 SGHNT and CDR2 YYREEE (reference sequence). V was cut by 2 bases and J by 8 bases, with 10 bases left in between. In nucleotides, the CDR3 is TGTGCCAGCAGCTTCCCGGTCTGGGGCTACACCTTC. It translates to CASSFPVWGYTF.

There are a few counts of this clonotype. The chain joins TRBV10-3 to TRBJ2-5; TRBD1 might be the D (6 bases). Trimming stripped 11 bases from V and 4 bases from J, with 14 bases between. Per germline, CDR1 ENHRY and CDR2 SYGVKD. The CDR3 length is 12 residues. The CDR3 protein is CAASPGAETQYF. The CDR3 bases are TGTGCCGCATCGCCAGGGGCAGAGACCCAGTACTTC.

The CDR3 loop reads CASSLVGTGVHEQYF. DNA for the CDR3: TGTGCCAGCAGCTTGGTAGGGACAGGGGTCCACGAGCAGTACTTC. The rearrangement uses TRBV5-4 and TRBJ2-7, with TRBD1 identical over 10 bases. J was trimmed by 5 bases and V by 0 bases; bases with no gene match: 5. The CDR3 contains 15 residues. The germline gives CDR1 SGHNT, CDR2 YYREEE (reference sequence).

The chain joins TRBV20-1 to TRBJ1-5, with D hard to call. V lost 4 bases and J 1 base, leaving 5 bases between the germline ends. The CDR3 is 12 amino acids. CDR1 DFQATT and CDR2 SNEGSKA come from the germline V gene (reference sequence). As DNA, the CDR3 is TGCAGTGCTAAAGGGAGCAATCAGCCCCAGCATTTT. It is translated as CSAKGSNQPQHF.

In the case of this clonotype: A junction end diverges from the germline sequence, so it may reflect a read error. This chain uses TRBV19 with TRBJ1-4; D perhaps matches TRBD1 (5 bases). Per germline, CDR1 LNHDA and CDR2 SQIVND (reference sequence). CDR3 length: 14 amino acids. In DNA form, the CDR3 reads TGTGCCACCTCATCAGGGCGGGAGGTTGAAGAACTGTTTTTT. This encodes CATSSGREVEELFF.

This chain connects TRBV20-1 to TRBJ1-1; 10 nucleotides line up with TRBD1. The CDR3 is 14 residues long. Trimming cost V 6 bases and J 3 bases; bases outside gene matches: 7. Looked up from germline, CDR1 is DFQATT and CDR2 is SNEGSKA (reference sequence). This CDR3 reads CSARQGAQDTEAFF. CDR3 in DNA: TGCAGTGCCAGACAGGGGGCGCAGGACACTGAAGCTTTCTTT.

This sequence joins TRBV20-1 and TRBJ2-1, with no clear D. This CDR3 contains 11 residues. V was shortened by 6 bases and J by 6 bases, with 9 bases between the two germline ends. CDR1 is DFQATT and CDR2 is SNEGSKA in the germline V gene (reference sequence). CDR3 coding DNA: TGCAGTGCCCCCGTAGGCAATGAGCAGTTCTTC. Translation: CSAPVGNEQFF.